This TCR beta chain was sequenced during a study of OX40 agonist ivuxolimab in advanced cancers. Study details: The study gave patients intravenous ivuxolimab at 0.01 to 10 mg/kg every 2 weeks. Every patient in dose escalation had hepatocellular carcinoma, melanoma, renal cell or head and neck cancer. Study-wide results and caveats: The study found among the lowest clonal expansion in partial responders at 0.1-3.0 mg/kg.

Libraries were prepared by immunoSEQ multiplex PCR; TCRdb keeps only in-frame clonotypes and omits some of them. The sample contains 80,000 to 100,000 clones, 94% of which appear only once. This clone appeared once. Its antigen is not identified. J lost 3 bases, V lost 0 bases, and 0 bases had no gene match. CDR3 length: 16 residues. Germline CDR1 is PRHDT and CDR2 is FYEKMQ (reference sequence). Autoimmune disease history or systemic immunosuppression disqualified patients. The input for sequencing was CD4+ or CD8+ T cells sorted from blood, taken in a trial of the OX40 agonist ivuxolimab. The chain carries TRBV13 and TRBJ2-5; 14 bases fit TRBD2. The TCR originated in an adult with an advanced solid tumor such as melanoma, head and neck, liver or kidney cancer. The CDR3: CASSLGGLAGEETQYF. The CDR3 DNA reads TGTGCCAGCAGCTTAGGGGGACTAGCGGGAGAAGAGACCCAGTACTTC.